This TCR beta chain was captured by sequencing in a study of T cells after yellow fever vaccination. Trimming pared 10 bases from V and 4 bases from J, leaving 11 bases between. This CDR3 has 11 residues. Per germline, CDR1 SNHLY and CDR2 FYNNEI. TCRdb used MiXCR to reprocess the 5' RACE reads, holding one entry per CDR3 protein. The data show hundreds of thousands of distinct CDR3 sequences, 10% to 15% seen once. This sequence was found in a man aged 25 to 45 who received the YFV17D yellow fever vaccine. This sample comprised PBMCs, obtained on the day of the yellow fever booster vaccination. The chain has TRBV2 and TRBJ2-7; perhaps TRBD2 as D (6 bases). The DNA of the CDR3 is TGTGCCAACGGAGGGCGTTACGAGCAGTACTTC. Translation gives CANGGRYEQYF.